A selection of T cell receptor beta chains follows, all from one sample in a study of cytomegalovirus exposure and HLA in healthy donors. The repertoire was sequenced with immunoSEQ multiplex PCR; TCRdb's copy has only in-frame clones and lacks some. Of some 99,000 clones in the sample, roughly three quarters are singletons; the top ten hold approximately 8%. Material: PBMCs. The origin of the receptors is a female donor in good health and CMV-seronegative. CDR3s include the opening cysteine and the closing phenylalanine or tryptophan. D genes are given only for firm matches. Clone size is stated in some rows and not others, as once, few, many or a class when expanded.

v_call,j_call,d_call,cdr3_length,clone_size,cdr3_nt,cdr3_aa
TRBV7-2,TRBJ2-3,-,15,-,TGTGCCAGCAGCTTAGGGGGGACTAGCACAGATACGCAGTATTTT,CASSLGGTSTDTQYF
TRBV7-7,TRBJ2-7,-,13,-,TGTGCTAGCAGCAGGGACTCCTTGGGCGAGCAGTACTTC,CASSRDSLGEQYF
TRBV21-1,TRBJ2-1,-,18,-,TGTGCCAGCAGCCTACCCCCACTTTGGACAGGGGCGTACAATGAGCAGTTCTTC,CASSLPPLWTGAYNEQFF
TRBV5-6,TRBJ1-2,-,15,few,TGTGCCAGCAGCCTCAGTCCATTGGGCTCCTATGGCTACACCTTC,CASSLSPLGSYGYTF
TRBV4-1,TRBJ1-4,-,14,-,TGCGCCAGCAGCCCTATGGGGGGGCGAGAAAAACTGTTTTTT,CASSPMGGREKLFF
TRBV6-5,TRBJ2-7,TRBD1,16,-,TGTGCCAGCAGTTATTCCCACAGGGGGTGGGTGGACGAGCAGTACTTC,CASSYSHRGWVDEQYF
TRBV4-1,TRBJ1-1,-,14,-,TGCGCCAGCAGGGGCCCCCTCCTGAACACTGAAGCTTTCTTT,CASRGPLLNTEAFF
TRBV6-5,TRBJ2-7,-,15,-,TGTGCCAGCAGTTATCGACAGCCCGTCTCCTACGAGCAGTACTTC,CASSYRQPVSYEQYF
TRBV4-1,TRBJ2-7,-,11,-,TGCGCCAGCAGCCACAACTACGAGCAGTACTTC,CASSHNYEQYF
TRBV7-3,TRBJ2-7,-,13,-,TGTGCCAGCAGCCAGGGACACCCCTACGAGCAGTACTTC,CASSQGHPYEQYF
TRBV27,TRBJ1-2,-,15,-,TGTGCCAGCAGTTTATCGACAGGTGTAGGCTATGGCTACACCTTC,CASSLSTGVGYGYTF
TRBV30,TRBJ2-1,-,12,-,TGTGCCTGGAGAGGGTTTGGAGGGGGCAAGTTCTTC,CAWRGFGGGKFF
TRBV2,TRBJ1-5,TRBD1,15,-,TGTGCCAGCAGTGGACAGGGCCTATTTGAGCAGCCCCAGCATTTT,CASSGQGLFEQPQHF
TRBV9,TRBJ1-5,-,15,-,TGTGCCAGCAGCGTAGCGGGGGGTAGCAATCAGCCCCAGCATTTT,CASSVAGGSNQPQHF
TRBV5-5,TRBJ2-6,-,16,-,TGTGCCAGCAGCCCTCGGGGGAGCTCTGGGGCCAACGTCCTGACTTTC,CASSPRGSSGANVLTF
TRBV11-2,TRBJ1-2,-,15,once,TGTGCCAGCAGCTTACACACATTGGACTCCTATGGCTACACCTTC,CASSLHTLDSYGYTF
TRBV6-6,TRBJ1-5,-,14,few,TGTGCCAGCAGTTACTCGAATGCGAATCAGCCCCAGCATTTT,CASSYSNANQPQHF
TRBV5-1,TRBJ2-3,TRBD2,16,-,TGCGCCAGCAGCGAACACGCGGGGGGATTCACAGATACGCAGTATTTT,CASSEHAGGFTDTQYF
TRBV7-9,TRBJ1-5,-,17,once,TGTTCCAGCAGCTTAGGGCCAGGGTCGTTTGGCAATCAGCCCCAGCATTTT,CSSSLGPGSFGNQPQHF
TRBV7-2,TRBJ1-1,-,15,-,TGTGCCAGCAGCTTAGAGGCCAGGGTGGACACTGAAGCTTTCTTT,CASSLEARVDTEAFF
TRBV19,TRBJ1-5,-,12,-,TGTGCCAGTAGTATCGGGAATCAGCCCCAGCATTTT,CASSIGNQPQHF
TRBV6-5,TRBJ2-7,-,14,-,TGTGCCAGCAGGGAGACGGGAACGTCCTACGAGCAGTACTTC,CASRETGTSYEQYF
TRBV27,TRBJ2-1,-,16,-,TGTGCCAGCAGTTTAGGGCTCGTGGGAGCCTACAATGAGCAGTTCTTC,CASSLGLVGAYNEQFF
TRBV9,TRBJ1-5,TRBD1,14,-,TGTGCCAGCAGCGGACAGGGGGGCAATCAGCCCCAGCATTTT,CASSGQGGNQPQHF